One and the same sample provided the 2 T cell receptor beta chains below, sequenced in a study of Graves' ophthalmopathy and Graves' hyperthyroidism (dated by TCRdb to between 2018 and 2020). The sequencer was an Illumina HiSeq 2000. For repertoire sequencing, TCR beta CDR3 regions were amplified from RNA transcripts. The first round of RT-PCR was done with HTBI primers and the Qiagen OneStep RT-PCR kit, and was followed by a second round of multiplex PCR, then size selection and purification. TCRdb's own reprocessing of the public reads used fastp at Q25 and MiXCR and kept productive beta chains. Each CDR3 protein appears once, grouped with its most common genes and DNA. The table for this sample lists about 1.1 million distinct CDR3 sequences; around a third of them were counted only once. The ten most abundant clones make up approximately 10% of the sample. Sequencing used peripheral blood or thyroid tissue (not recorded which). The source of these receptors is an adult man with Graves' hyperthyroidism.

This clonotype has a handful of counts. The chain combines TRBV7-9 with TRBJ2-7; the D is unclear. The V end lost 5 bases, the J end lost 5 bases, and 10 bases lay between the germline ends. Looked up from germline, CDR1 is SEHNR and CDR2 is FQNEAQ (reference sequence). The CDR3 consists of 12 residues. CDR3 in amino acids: CASSTTPHEQYF. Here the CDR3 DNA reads TGTGCCAGCAGCACCACCCCCCACGAGCAGTACTTC.

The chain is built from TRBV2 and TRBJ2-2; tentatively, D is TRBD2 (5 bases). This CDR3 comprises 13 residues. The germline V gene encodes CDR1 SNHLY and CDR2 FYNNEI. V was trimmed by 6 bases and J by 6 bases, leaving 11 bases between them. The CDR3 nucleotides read TGTGCCAGCAGGCGGGTTGTGTCCGGGGAGCTGTTTTTT. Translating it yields CASRRVVSGELFF.